The 21 T cell receptor beta chains listed next were all sequenced from one sample in a study of cytomegalovirus exposure and HLA in healthy donors. Primers: 60 Vbeta forward and 13 Jbeta reverse. This table comes from immunoSEQ multiplex PCR, and its TCRdb copy is limited to in-frame clones, with some not included. The sample has 150,000 to 200,000 clones, roughly 82% seen once. The sequencing input was PBMCs. Receptor source: a man aged 35 to 55 in good health and CMV-seronegative.

The genes are TRBV7-3 and TRBJ2-7; 8 nucleotides line up with TRBD2. Germline CDR1 is SGHTA and CDR2 is FQGTGA. V was clipped by 2 bases and J by 4 bases; unmatched bases: 13. The CDR3 extends over 17 amino acids. The CDR3 region has the DNA TGTGCCAGCAGCTTAGGTCCATCTGGCGGGGGGCCTTACGAGCAGTACTTC. Its protein is CASSLGPSGGGPYEQYF.

V usage is TRBV6-5 and J usage is TRBJ1-3; D gene unclear. This CDR3 contains 14 residues. Germline CDR1 reads MNHEY; CDR2 reads SVGAGI. Deletions cut 7 bases from V and 7 bases from J, with 17 bases between. The CDR3 region is CASTSPFFGNTIYF. DNA for the CDR3: TGTGCCAGCACCTCTCCTTTTTTCGGGAACACCATATATTTT.

J is TRBJ2-5 and V is TRBV11-2, with 9 bases aligning to TRBD2. Germline CDR1 reads SGHAT; CDR2 reads FQNNGV. This CDR3 contains 15 residues. After removal of 2 bases from V and 7 bases from J, the junction contained 8 bases not matched to a gene. The DNA of the CDR3 is TGTGCCAGCAGCTTACGTGGACGCGGGGGGGGGACCCAGTACTTC. Its translation: CASSLRGRGGGTQYF. Using reference TRBV11-2 and TRBJ2-5 for the parts outside the CDR3, the full variable domain is EAGVAQSPRYKIIEKRQSVAFWCNPISGHATLYWYQQILGQGPKLLIQFQNNGVVDDSQLPKDRFSAERLKGVDSTLKIQPAKLEDSAVYLCASSLRGRGGGTQYFGPGTRLLVL.

This clone was observed a handful of times. V is TRBV5-8 and J is TRBJ2-2; 7 bases agree with TRBD1. The CDR3 is 14 residues long. Germline V gene data show CDR1 as SGHTS and CDR2 as YDEGEE. Germline trimming cut 9 bases from V and 7 bases from J; bases unmatched to any gene: 12. The CDR3 loop reads CATPTGNYGGELFF. As DNA, the CDR3 is TGTGCCACACCGACAGGGAATTATGGCGGGGAGCTGTTTTTT.

This chain connects TRBV4-1 to TRBJ2-7, with 10 bases matching TRBD2. Unmatched junction bases numbered 11, after V lost 0 bases and J lost 3 bases. Per germline, CDR1 MGHRA and CDR2 YSYEKL. The CDR3 spans 18 residues. The CDR3 region has the DNA TGCGCCAGCAGCCAAGATAGGGAGGGAGCGGGAGGGGTCTACGAGCAGTACTTC. This sequence encodes CASSQDREGAGGVYEQYF.

A word on this clone: One end of the junction does not line up with germline, which may come from a read error. V usage is TRBV13 and J usage is TRBJ1-2; the D gene is possibly TRBD1 (5 bases). This CDR3 is built from 14 residues. The germline V gene has CDR1 PRHDT and CDR2 FYEKMQ (reference sequence). The CDR3 coding sequence is TGTGCCAGCAGCTTCGGGGGTACCAACTATGGCTGCACCTTC. It codes for CASSFGGTNYGCTF.

This clone was seen a handful of times. V gene TRBV7-9 combines with J gene TRBJ1-1; D is uncertain. Trimming took off 1 base at V and 5 bases at J, with 11 bases between the two ends. Germline V gene sequence: CDR1 SEHNR, CDR2 FQNEAQ (reference sequence). The CDR3 extends over 14 amino acids. Here the CDR3 reads CASSLDGGGTEAFF. The DNA for the CDR3 is TGTGCCAGCAGCTTAGATGGTGGCGGGACTGAAGCTTTCTTT. Full variable domain (rest looked up from reference TRBV7-9 and TRBJ1-1): DTGVSQNPRHKITKRGQNVTFRCDPISEHNRLYWYRQTLGQGPEFLTYFQNEAQLEKSRLLSDRFSAERPKGSFSTLEIQRTEQGDSAMYLCASSLDGGGTEAFFGQGTRLTVV.

This clone was recorded once. The rearrangement joins TRBV7-9 to TRBJ2-1, with 11 nucleotides matching TRBD2. Germline-derived CDR1 and CDR2 are SEHNR and FQNEAQ (reference sequence). This CDR3 has 17 residues. The V and J ends lost 6 bases and 0 bases, in that order; junction bases with no gene match: 7. This chain's CDR3 is CASRDGTSGFSYNEQFF. The CDR3 DNA is TGTGCCAGCAGAGATGGGACTAGCGGATTCTCCTACAATGAGCAGTTCTTC.

This chain links TRBV7-9 with TRBJ1-4, with TRBD1 as a possible D gene (5 bases). CDR1 and CDR2 from the germline V gene are SEHNR and FQNEAQ (reference sequence). The CDR3 extends over 13 amino acids. The V end was cut by 8 bases, the J end by 6 bases, with 13 bases between. DNA of the CDR3: TGTGCCAGCCCCGGGGGTATGGATGAAAAACTGTTTTTT. Its translation is CASPGGMDEKLFF.

The chain carries TRBV7-2 and TRBJ2-5; tentative D call: TRBD1 (9 bases). V lost 5 bases to trimming and J lost 7 bases, with 17 bases between them. CDR1 is SGHTA, CDR2 FQGNSA, per germline. CDR3 length equals 14 residues. Here the CDR3 reads CASSQQGAGGTQYF. CDR3 bases: TGTGCCAGCAGCCAACAGGGGGCGGGGGGGACCCAGTACTTC.

The rearrangement joins TRBV19 to TRBJ2-7; 12 bases are shared with TRBD1. The CDR3 extends over 14 amino acids. The germline V gene encodes CDR1 LNHDA and CDR2 SQIVND (reference sequence). Trimming removed 9 bases from V and 4 bases from J; junction bases left unmatched: 7. The CDR3, as DNA: TGTGCCAGACCCCCGGGACAGGGGGCATACGAGCAGTACTTC. As protein: CARPPGQGAYEQYF.

This clone occurred a few times. Other DNA sequences in this sample translate to the same CDR3. V and J are TRBV19 and TRBJ2-3; 11 bases are a match to TRBD2. V gave up 10 bases and J gave up 8 bases; unmatched junction bases: 11. The CDR3 has 14 amino acids. The germline gives CDR1 LNHDA, CDR2 SQIVND (reference sequence). CDR3 amino acids: CATSSGGAGSTQYF. The CDR3 DNA reads as TGTGCCACGAGTAGCGGGGGGGCCGGTAGTACGCAGTATTTT.

The rearrangement joins TRBV9 to TRBJ1-1; 7 bases match TRBD1. Looked up from germline, CDR1 is SGDLS and CDR2 is YYNGEE. The junction had 15 bases not matched to a gene; V was cut back by 0 bases and J by 7 bases. This CDR3 is 17 amino acids long. This CDR3 is CASSVAKPQGVDGEAFF. The CDR3 coding sequence is TGTGCCAGCAGCGTAGCTAAACCCCAGGGGGTCGACGGTGAAGCTTTCTTT.

The chain carries TRBV4-3 and TRBJ2-1, with TRBD2 matching 14 bases. The CDR3 length is 15 residues. Germline loops: CDR1 LGHNA, CDR2 YSLEER. With 4 bases clipped from V and 10 bases from J, the junction kept 6 bases outside the gene matches. CDR3 nucleotides: TGCGCCAGCAGCCCGACTAGCGGGAGGGCCGGGGAGCAGTTCTTC. It encodes CASSPTSGRAGEQFF.

The chain employs TRBV10-2 and TRBJ1-1; TRBD1 aligns across 11 bases. V dropped 8 bases and J dropped 7; count of bases not matched to a gene: 6. CDR1 WSHSY and CDR2 SAAADI come from the germline V gene. The CDR3 has 13 amino acids. The CDR3 protein is CASRGQGVGEAFF. CDR3 nucleotide sequence: TGCGCCAGCCGGGGACAGGGGGTTGGTGAAGCTTTCTTT.

This chain joins TRBV7-3 and TRBJ2-2; TRBD2 aligns across 7 bases. The germline V gene encodes CDR1 SGHTA and CDR2 FQGTGA. V lost 2 bases and J lost 6; bases outside the gene matches: 3. The CDR3 length is 14 residues. The CDR3 bases are TGTGCCAGCAGCTTAGAGGGAGGGGCCGGGGAGCTGTTTTTT. It encodes CASSLEGGAGELFF. Using reference TRBV7-3 and TRBJ2-2 for the parts outside the CDR3, the full variable domain is GAGVSQTPSNKVTEKGKYVELRCDPISGHTALYWYRQSLGQGPEFLIYFQGTGAADDSGLPNDRFFAVRPEGSVSTLKIQRTERGDSAVYLCASSLEGGAGELFFGEGSRLTVL.

V and J are TRBV21-1 and TRBJ2-7; no check of the table's D call, TRBD2, against the DNA was made. TRBV21-1 is labeled a pseudogene. This CDR3 contains 16 residues. The CDR3 nucleotides read TGTGCCAGCAGCCCTCAACTTATCCGTTTGCTCTACGAGCAGTACTTC. Encoded protein: CASSPQLIRLLYEQYF.

The chain joins TRBV6-5 to TRBJ2-3; perhaps TRBD1 as D (6 bases). From germline, CDR1 is MNHEY and CDR2 SVGAGI. V was cut by 6 bases and J by 0 bases, with 13 bases left in between. This CDR3 has 15 residues. The CDR3 DNA is TGTGCCAGCAGATTCAGGGGTTTTAGCACAGATACGCAGTATTTT. It translates to CASRFRGFSTDTQYF.

The genes are TRBV5-5 and TRBJ2-7; TRBD1 agrees at 7 bases. The CDR3 covers 16 residues. Germline V gene data show CDR1 as SGHKS and CDR2 as YYEKEE (reference sequence). J was trimmed by 0 bases and V by 4 bases; bases with no gene match: 10. The CDR3 region has the DNA TGTGCCAGCAGCCTGGGGCATGGGACAGACTCCTACGAGCAGTACTTC. This encodes CASSLGHGTDSYEQYF. The variable domain in full, with the rest retrieved from reference TRBV5-5 and TRBJ2-7, is DAGVTQSPTHLIKTRGQQVTLRCSPISGHKSVSWYQQVLGQGPQFIFQYYEKEERGRGNFPDRFSARQFPNYSSELNVNALLLGDSALYLCASSLGHGTDSYEQYFGPGTRLTVT.

In its sample, this clone was seen a few times. This chain uses TRBV18 with TRBJ2-1; 13 positions match TRBD2. Germline V lookup: CDR1 KGHSH, CDR2 LQKENI. This CDR3 is built from 16 residues. V gave up 2 bases and J gave up 5 bases; unmatched junction bases: 3. CDR3 loop: CASSPGTSGMNNEQFF. The DNA of the CDR3 is TGTGCCAGCTCACCAGGGACTAGCGGGATGAACAATGAGCAGTTCTTC.

This chain connects TRBV5-1 to TRBJ2-5; maybe TRBD2 (5 bases). V lost 0 bases and J lost 4, with 13 bases in between. Germline loops: CDR1 SGHRS, CDR2 YFSETQ. The CDR3 length is 15 residues. CDR3 loop: CASSLEAGAAETQYF. CDR3 in DNA: TGCGCCAGCAGCTTGGAGGCGGGCGCGGCAGAGACCCAGTACTTC.